The entry that follows covers one T cell receptor (beta chain) sequence. The antigen is not known. Of the isolated RNA, all was reverse transcribed, and so the sequenced material was expressed TCRB transcripts. Some clones are missing from TCRdb's copy, which holds only in-frame ones; the method was immunoSEQ multiplex PCR. The table shows 150,000 to 200,000 clones, with around 9% occurring only once. This record belongs to a study of beta chain features in type 1 diabetes. The CDR3 spans 15 residues. V shed 5 bases and J 8 bases; nucleotides not matched to a gene: 12. Germline lookup yields CDR1 SGHTA and CDR2 FQGNSA. Study findings and constraints: TCRB CDR3 length was moderately but significantly reduced in all four CD4+ subsets of Type 1 diabetes patients.

This receptor was identified in a woman aged 25 to 45 with type 1 diabetes. Sequencing was done on a sample of central memory CD4+ T cells from blood. This chain connects TRBV7-2 to TRBJ1-2, with 9 nucleotides matching TRBD1. The CDR3 nucleotides are TGTGCCAGCAGCGCCCACCGGGACAGGGATATAGGCTACACCTTC. Translating gives CASSAHRDRDIGYTF. The full variable domain, rest sourced from reference TRBV7-2 and TRBJ1-2, is GAGVSQSPSNKVTEKGKDVELRCDPISGHTALYWYRQSLGQGLEFLIYFQGNSAPDKSGLPSDRFSAERTGGSVSTLTIQRTQQEDSAVYLCASSAHRDRDIGYTFGSGTRLTVV.